One and the same sample provided the 5 T cell receptor beta chains below, sequenced in a study of T-cell memory formation after mild COVID-19. TCRdb passed the 5' RACE reads through MiXCR, listing each CDR3 protein once. The sample records about 470,000 distinct CDR3 sequences, around a sixth being singletons. The sample taken for sequencing was PBMCs or a T cell subset sorted from them (not recorded which). Receptors were obtained from an adult woman who had mild COVID-19 (a few samples of this study predate the infection). Cell type and time point are not known.

The chain links TRBV29-1 to TRBJ2-7; tentatively, D is TRBD1 (6 bases). Trimming stripped 0 bases from V and 6 bases from J, with 12 bases between. Germline loops: CDR1 SQVTM, CDR2 ANQGSEA. The CDR3 is made up of 13 amino acids. CDR3 in DNA: TGCAGCGTTGAAGATATGACAGGTACCGAGCAGTACTTC. Translating gives CSVEDMTGTEQYF.

V and J are TRBV9 and TRBJ2-1; D is unresolved. V gave up 4 bases and J gave up 6 bases, with 14 bases separating them. The CDR3 has 14 residues. From germline, CDR1 is SGDLS and CDR2 YYNGEE. CDR3 amino acids: CASSLPPWGNEQFF. In DNA, the CDR3 is TGTGCCAGCAGCCTACCCCCATGGGGCAATGAGCAGTTCTTC.

The chain recombines TRBV4-1 with TRBJ1-1; D is uncertain. CDR1 and CDR2 (germline): MGHRA, YSYEKL. CDR3 size: 14 residues. The V gene lost 3 bases and the J gene lost 11 bases, with 19 bases spanning the gap. CDR3 nucleotides: TGCGCCAGCAGCCAGAACCTCCTCATCGATCCCGCTTTCTTT. This codes for CASSQNLLIDPAFF.

The genes are TRBV24-1 and TRBJ2-7; 9 bases match TRBD2. The CDR3 totals 14 residues. Germline V gene lookup returns CDR1 KGHDR and CDR2 SFDVKD. Trimming took 5 bases from V and 0 from J; bases not matched to a gene: 1. The CDR3 DNA follows: TGTGCCACCAGTGGTAGCGGGAGCTCCTACGAGCAGTACTTC. Protein: CATSGSGSSYEQYF.

The rearrangement links TRBV12-3 or TRBV12-4 to TRBJ2-7, with no clear D. Trimming cost V 3 bases and J 2 bases, with 8 bases left between them. This CDR3 has 13 residues. The CDR3 bases are TGTGCCAGCAGTTTTTCTAACGCCTACGAGCAGTACTTC. As protein: CASSFSNAYEQYF.